Below are 24 T cell receptor beta chains sequenced from a single sample in a study of shared clonotypes between healthy human individuals. Naive CD8 cells were CD45RO-negative, positively selected for CCR7, excluding terminally differentiated effector memory CD45RA+ cells. Using immunoSEQ multiplex PCR, the repertoire was profiled, and TCRdb retains in-frame clones only, with some absent. This table holds about 2 million clones, approximately 94% found once. Sequencing used naive CD8+ T cells sorted from blood. Receptor source: a man younger than 30 in good health.

The genes are TRBV9 and TRBJ2-1; TRBD1 agrees at 8 bases. The CDR3 length is 14 residues. V was pared by 4 bases and J by 10 bases, with 10 bases of the junction left unmatched. The germline CDR1 and CDR2 sequences are SGDLS and YYNGEE. The CDR3 reads CASSKPGGSWEQFF. The CDR3 DNA reads TGTGCCAGCAGCAAGCCAGGGGGCTCTTGGGAGCAGTTCTTC. Complete variable domain (other parts from reference TRBV9 and TRBJ2-1): DSGVTQTPKHLITATGQRVTLRCSPRSGDLSVYWYQQSLDQGLQFLIQYYNGEERAKGNILERFSAQQFPDLHSELNLSSLELGDSALYFCASSKPGGSWEQFFGPGTRLTVL.

This sequence joins TRBV6-1 and TRBJ2-3, with 9 bases matching TRBD1. This CDR3 region has 14 residues. Germline trimming cut 3 bases from V and 3 bases from J; bases unmatched to any gene: 1. CDR1 and CDR2 (germline): MNHNS, SASEGT. CDR3 sequence reads: CASSDGQGTDTQYF. The DNA for the CDR3 is TGTGCCAGCAGTGACGGACAGGGGACAGATACGCAGTATTTT.

The rearrangement uses TRBV6-5 and TRBJ2-7, with 8 bases that match TRBD2. The CDR3 has 15 residues. CDR1 MNHEY and CDR2 SVGAGI come from the germline V gene. V shed 0 bases, J shed 2 bases, and the junction held 3 bases outside the gene matches. CDR3: CASSYSSREAYEQYF. Here the CDR3 DNA reads TGTGCCAGCAGTTACTCGTCGCGGGAGGCCTACGAGCAGTACTTC.

The rearrangement links TRBV6-4 to TRBJ1-5; 8 bases fit TRBD1. This CDR3 has 14 residues. CDR1 is MRHNA, CDR2 SNTAGT, per germline. V lost 10 bases and J lost 3; bases outside the gene matches: 8. For the CDR3, the DNA is TGTGCCACCCGGACAGGGCCGTACAATCAGCCCCAGCATTTT. Translation: CATRTGPYNQPQHF.

V gene TRBV7-9 combines with J gene TRBJ2-3; the D is unclear. V gave up 5 bases and J gave up 5 bases, with 11 bases separating them. The CDR3 runs 13 residues. Per the germline V gene, CDR1 is SEHNR and CDR2 is FQNEAQ (reference sequence). CDR3 bases: TGTGCCAGCAGCCCCCCAGTGGTAGATACGCAGTATTTT. Translating it yields CASSPPVVDTQYF.

The chain carries TRBV13 and TRBJ2-1, with a weak D call TRBD2 (5 bases). Per germline, CDR1 PRHDT and CDR2 FYEKMQ (reference sequence). The CDR3 loop spans 13 amino acids. V shed 5 bases and J shed 4 bases, with 9 bases lying between them. The CDR3 protein is CASSLGIYNEQFF. The CDR3 DNA reads as TGTGCCAGCAGCCTCGGGATATACAATGAGCAGTTCTTC.

J is TRBJ2-7 and V is TRBV7-9; tentatively, D is TRBD1 or TRBD2 (5 bases each). The CDR3 length is 14 residues. The germline V gene encodes CDR1 SEHNR and CDR2 FQNEAQ (reference sequence). The V and J ends lost 4 bases and 0 bases respectively, with 10 bases between them. As DNA, the CDR3 is TGTGCCAGCAGCTGGGGGACGGTCTCCTACGAGCAGTACTTC. Its protein product is CASSWGTVSYEQYF.

A few counts support this clone. The DNA of the CDR3 is TGCGCCAGCAGCTTCCAGGGAGATACGCAGTATTTT. This codes for CASSFQGDTQYF. The V gene is TRBV5-1, the J gene TRBJ2-3, with a possible D match to TRBD1 (5 bases). V gave up 2 bases and J gave up 5 bases, with 6 bases separating them. Germline CDR1 SGHRS, CDR2 YFSETQ. CDR3 length equals 12 residues. Supplemented by reference TRBV5-1 and TRBJ2-3, the full variable domain reads KAGVTQTPRYLIKTRGQQVTLSCSPISGHRSVSWYQQTPGQGLQFLFEYFSETQRNKGNFPGRFSGRQFSNSRSEMNVSTLELGDSALYLCASSFQGDTQYFGPGTRLTVL.

This clone occurred once. The rearrangement joins TRBV27 to TRBJ1-5; possible D gene TRBD1, 5 bases. Trimming removed 0 bases at V and 5 bases at J, with 8 bases between. The CDR3 consists of 14 residues. Germline V gene data show CDR1 as MNHEY and CDR2 as SMNVEV (reference sequence). The CDR3 loop is CASSLSRDDQPQHF. The CDR3 DNA reads TGTGCCAGCAGTTTATCCAGGGATGATCAGCCCCAGCATTTT.

This clone has a single count. This chain connects TRBV5-6 to TRBJ2-7; the D is unclear. Germline V gene data show CDR1 as SGHDT and CDR2 as YYEEEE. V dropped 0 bases and J dropped 6 bases, with 13 bases sitting between them. The CDR3 consists of 14 residues. CDR3 sequence: CASSLARYTGEQYF. CDR3 nucleotides: TGTGCCAGCAGCTTGGCACGGTACACCGGCGAGCAGTACTTC. Full variable domain (remainder filled in from reference TRBV5-6 and TRBJ2-7): DAGVTQSPTHLIKTRGQQVTLRCSPKSGHDTVSWYQQALGQGPQFIFQYYEEEERQRGNFPDRFSGHQFPNYSSELNVNALLLGDSALYLCASSLARYTGEQYFGPGTRLTVT.

The chain combines TRBV7-9 with TRBJ1-6; 8 bases agree with TRBD1. Germline-derived CDR1 and CDR2 are SEHNR and FQNEAQ (reference sequence). J lost 5 bases, V lost 4 bases, and 10 bases had no gene match. CDR3 length: 17 residues. CDR3 bases: TGTGCCAGCAGCTCCCCAGGGGGCGCGGACCATAATTCACCCCTCCACTTT. Protein product: CASSSPGGADHNSPLHF.

Comments on this clone: One end of the junction varies from germline; a read error may be responsible. The gene calls are TRBV7-7 and TRBJ2-5; TRBD2 might be the D (6 bases). CDR1 is SSHAT, CDR2 FNYEAQ, per germline (reference sequence). CDR3 length: 15 amino acids. In DNA form, the CDR3 reads TGTGCTAGCAGCTTAGAAGGAGGGTTGAGCGAGACCCAGTACTTC. Translation: CASSLEGGLSETQYF. The full variable domain, completed using reference TRBV7-7 and TRBJ2-5, is GAGVSQSPRYKVTKRGQDVTLRCDPISSHATLYWYQQALGQGPEFLTYFNYEAQPDKSGLPSDRFSAERPEGSISTLTIQRTEQRDSAMYRCASSLEGGLSETQYFGPGTRLLVL.

V is TRBV4-1 and J is TRBJ2-1, with D possibly being TRBD2 (5 bases). This CDR3 is built from 14 residues. V was trimmed by 0 bases and J by 15 bases, leaving 18 bases between them. Germline V gives CDR1 MGHRA, CDR2 YSYEKL. Here the CDR3 reads CASSQDLTSPPGFF. The CDR3 DNA reads TGCGCCAGCAGCCAAGATCTCACTAGTCCCCCGGGGTTCTTC.

The chain uses TRBV27 and TRBJ2-3; 7 nucleotides line up with TRBD1. The CDR3 length is 15 residues. CDR1 is MNHEY, CDR2 SMNVEV, per germline (reference sequence). After removal of 4 bases from V and 5 bases from J, the junction contained 9 bases not matched to a gene. The CDR3 coding sequence is TGTGCCAGCAGTTCCGACAGGGCCGCAAAAGATACGCAGTATTTT. Its protein is CASSSDRAAKDTQYF.

V and J are TRBV4-1 and TRBJ2-5; possibly TRBD1 for D (6 bases). Trimming stripped 7 bases from V and 1 base from J, with 10 bases between. The germline gives CDR1 MGHRA, CDR2 YSYEKL. CDR3 length equals 13 residues. CDR3 loop: CASKDRTQETQYF. The CDR3 bases are TGCGCCAGCAAAGACAGGACCCAAGAGACCCAGTACTTC.

The rearrangement joins TRBV4-1 to TRBJ2-7; 9 nucleotides line up with TRBD2. Losses at the gene ends were 4 bases for V and 3 bases for J; bases not matched to a gene: 10. The CDR3 contains 16 residues. In germline, CDR1 is MGHRA, CDR2 YSYEKL. CDR3 sequence: CASSPLLAGGNYEQYF. CDR3 nucleotide sequence: TGCGCCAGCAGCCCGTTACTAGCGGGTGGGAACTACGAGCAGTACTTC.

As concerns this clone: The same CDR3 is also encoded by other DNA sequences in this sample. The chain employs TRBV6-5 and TRBJ2-7; a weak D match, TRBD2 (5 bases). Trimming cost V 2 bases and J 2 bases, with 7 bases left between them. Germline V gene data show CDR1 as MNHEY and CDR2 as SVGAGI. The CDR3 extends over 13 amino acids. The CDR3 spells CASSYDGTYEQYF. CDR3 DNA sequence: TGTGCCAGCAGTTACGACGGGACCTACGAGCAGTACTTC.

The CDR3, as DNA: TGTGCCAGCAGCTTAGATCGCCCAGGGCAAGAGGACTACGAGCAGTACTTC. It specifies CASSLDRPGQEDYEQYF. The gene calls are TRBV11-2 and TRBJ2-7, with TRBD1 as a possible D gene (5 bases). Germline V gene sequence: CDR1 SGHAT, CDR2 FQNNGV. The V and J ends lost 0 bases and 3 bases respectively, with 18 bases between them. The CDR3 has 17 residues.

This clone was recorded once. The gene calls are TRBV30 and TRBJ1-2, with a weak D call TRBD1 (6 bases). The CDR3 is made up of 13 amino acids. V lost 4 bases and J 7 bases, leaving 16 bases between the germline ends. CDR1 is GTSNPN, CDR2 SVGIG, per germline (reference sequence). The chain's CDR3 is CAWTTGLGIGYTF. CDR3 coding DNA: TGTGCCTGGACCACAGGGTTGGGAATTGGCTACACCTTC.

The rearrangement joins TRBV4-1 to TRBJ2-1, with a tentative D call TRBD1 (5 bases). Germline loops: CDR1 MGHRA, CDR2 YSYEKL. The ends were cut back, 3 bases at V and 10 bases at J, with 13 bases in the middle. The CDR3 sequence is 13 residues long. The CDR3 DNA sequence: TGCGCCAGCAGCCAGACACCTCGACAGGAGCAGTTCTTC. Protein sequence: CASSQTPRQEQFF.

The chain employs TRBV4-1 and TRBJ2-7; possibly TRBD2 for D (6 bases). Trimming stripped 3 bases from V and 0 bases from J, with 9 bases between. The CDR3 consists of 14 residues. Per the germline V gene, CDR1 is MGHRA and CDR2 is YSYEKL. This CDR3 reads CASSHRGTSYEQYF. The DNA for the CDR3 is TGCGCCAGCAGCCACCGGGGGACCTCCTACGAGCAGTACTTC.

V and J are TRBV5-3 and TRBJ2-7; 9 bases agree with TRBD2. TRBV5-3 belongs to the ORF category, with a function that is uncertain. The CDR3 covers 16 residues. V dropped 3 bases and J dropped 5; count of bases not matched to a gene: 12. The CDR3 reads CARSCGLASGKNEQYF. The CDR3 nucleotides are TGTGCCAGAAGCTGCGGGCTGGCTAGCGGGAAGAACGAGCAGTACTTC.

The chain carries TRBV19 and TRBJ2-7; D not resolved. In germline, CDR1 is LNHDA, CDR2 SQIVND (reference sequence). This CDR3 is 16 amino acids long. Trimming stripped 4 bases from V and 1 base from J, with 17 bases between. The CDR3 here is CASSSAKAENSYEQYF. DNA of the CDR3: TGTGCCAGTAGTAGCGCAAAGGCGGAGAATTCCTACGAGCAGTACTTC.

The genes are TRBV27 and TRBJ2-7; D is possibly TRBD1 (6 bases). Germline CDR1 is MNHEY and CDR2 is SMNVEV (reference sequence). The CDR3 spans 15 residues. V was shortened by 1 base and J by 3 bases, with 13 bases between the two germline ends. The CDR3 coding sequence is TGTGCCAGCAGTTTATACAGGACAGCCCTCTACGAGCAGTACTTC. It specifies CASSLYRTALYEQYF.